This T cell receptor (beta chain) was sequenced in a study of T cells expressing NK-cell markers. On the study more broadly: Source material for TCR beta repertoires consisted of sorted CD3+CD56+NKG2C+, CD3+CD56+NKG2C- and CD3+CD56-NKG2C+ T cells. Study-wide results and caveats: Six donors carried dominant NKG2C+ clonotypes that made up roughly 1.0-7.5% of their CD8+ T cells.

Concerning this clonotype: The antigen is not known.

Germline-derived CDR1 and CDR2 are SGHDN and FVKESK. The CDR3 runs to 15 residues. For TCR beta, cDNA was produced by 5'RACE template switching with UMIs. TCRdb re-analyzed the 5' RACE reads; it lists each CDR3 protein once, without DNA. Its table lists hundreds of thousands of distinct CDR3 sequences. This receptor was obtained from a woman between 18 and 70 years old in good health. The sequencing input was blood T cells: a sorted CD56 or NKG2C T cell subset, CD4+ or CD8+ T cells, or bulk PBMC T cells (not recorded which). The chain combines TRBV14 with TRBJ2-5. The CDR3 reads CASSRVAGTQETQYF.